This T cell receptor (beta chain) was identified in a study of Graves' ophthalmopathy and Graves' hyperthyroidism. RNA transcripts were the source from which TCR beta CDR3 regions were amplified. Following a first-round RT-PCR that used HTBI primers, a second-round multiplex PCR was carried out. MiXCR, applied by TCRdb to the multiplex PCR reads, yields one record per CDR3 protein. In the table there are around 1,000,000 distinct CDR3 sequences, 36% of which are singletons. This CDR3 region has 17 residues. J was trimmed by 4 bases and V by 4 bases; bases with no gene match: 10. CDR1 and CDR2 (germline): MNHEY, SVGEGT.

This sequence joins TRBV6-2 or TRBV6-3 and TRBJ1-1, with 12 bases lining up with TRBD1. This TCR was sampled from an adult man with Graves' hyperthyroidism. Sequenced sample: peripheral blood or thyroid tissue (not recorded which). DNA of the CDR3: TGTGCCAGCAGTTTATTTGGGACAGGGGGCGCGGTCACTGAAGCTTTCTTT. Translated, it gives CASSLFGTGGAVTEAFF.